This TCR beta chain stems from a study of patients and donors after allogeneic stem cell transplantation. V lost 4 bases, J lost 0 bases, and 5 bases stayed unmatched. The CDR3 consists of 17 residues. Germline CDR1 LGHDT, CDR2 YNNKEL (reference sequence). TCRdb reprocessed the RT-PCR reads via MiXCR and lists one record per CDR3 protein. The table lists approximately 150,000 distinct CDR3 sequences, about 40% of them singletons. The sequence came from a human donor who was either an allogeneic HSCT recipient or a stem cell or donor lymphocyte infusion donor (not recorded which). It is not recorded whose cells these are; they may come from a transplant donor. The sequenced material came from blood, either unsorted or a sorted T cell fraction (not recorded which). The rearrangement joins TRBV3-1 to TRBJ2-6; 8 nucleotides agree with TRBD2. CDR3 loop: CASSLQRGSSGANVLTF. The CDR3 DNA follows: TGTGCCAGCAGCCTCCAGCGGGGGTCCTCTGGGGCCAACGTCCTGACTTTC.